Described below is a single T cell receptor beta chain sequence and its context. The sample is drawn from a study of blood T cell repertoires in COVID-19. As for the study in general: Samples came from the United States, Italy and Spain, spanning acute and convalescent COVID-19. The analysed material was cDNA or gDNA that came from T cells, B-cell-depleted T cells, or PBMCs.

Per the original data handling: Reference gene primer amplification in the assay estimated nucleated cell counts. Sequencing used immunoSEQ multiplex PCR; TCRdb keeps in-frame clones, though not all of them. V and J calls and clone size are given by that table; D and trimming were obtained from the DNA. The profile shows 70,000 to 75,000 clones, 81% of them singletons. The TCR comes from a woman in her 70s with acute or convalescent COVID-19. Sequencing was done on a sample of peripheral blood.

CDR3 region: CASSSSLAGGPYEQFF. For the CDR3, the DNA is TGTGCCAGCAGCTCGTCTCTGGCGGGAGGGCCCTATGAGCAGTTCTTC. This sequence joins TRBV7-3 and TRBJ2-1, with 9 positions matching TRBD2. The germline gives CDR1 SGHTA, CDR2 FQGTGA. Trimming cost V 4 bases and J 8 bases; bases outside gene matches: 12. CDR3 length: 16 residues.